A selection of T cell receptor beta chains follows, all from one sample in a study of cytomegalovirus exposure and HLA in healthy donors. Measured with immunoSEQ multiplex PCR; TCRdb has only the in-frame clones, and not every one. The sample holds approximately 100,000 clones, 65% to 80% seen once. The source material was PBMCs. The receptors stem from a man aged 55 to 69 in good health and CMV-seronegative. Each CDR3 is given with its conserved first and last residue. A D gene is named only where the DNA matches it firmly. Size is omitted from some rows. Given values are once, few, many or a class for expanded clones.

CASSGAARGELFF	TGTGCCAGCAGTGGGGCAGCAAGGGGGGAGCTGTTTTTT	NA	TRBJ2-2	NA	TRBV7-9
CASSPNGGTGGETQYF	TGTGCCAGCAGCCCTAACGGAGGGACAGGGGGAGAGACCCAGTACTTC	NA	TRBJ2-5	TRBD1	TRBV5-5
CASSLGAFIESTEAFF	TGCGCCAGCAGCTTGGGGGCCTTCATAGAAAGCACTGAAGCTTTCTTT	NA	TRBJ1-1	NA	TRBV5-1
CASSLIEHNSPLHF	TGTGCCAGCAGCTTGATCGAACACAATTCACCCCTCCACTTT	NA	TRBJ1-6	NA	TRBV5-6
CATSREGGGGTQYF	TGTGCCACCAGCAGAGAGGGAGGCGGGGGGACCCAGTACTTC	NA	TRBJ2-5	TRBD2	TRBV15
CASTKGWKSGQGFHEQYF	TGCGCCAGCACGAAAGGGTGGAAATCGGGACAGGGGTTCCACGAGCAGTACTTC	NA	TRBJ2-7	TRBD1	TRBV23-1
CASSSGQGRTGELFF	TGTGCCAGCTCATCGGGACAGGGAAGAACCGGGGAGCTGTTTTTT	NA	TRBJ2-2	TRBD1	TRBV18
CASKREVYGYTF	TGTGCCAGCAAGAGGGAGGTCTATGGCTACACCTTC	NA	TRBJ1-2	NA	TRBV28
CASSLEPRTGDMNTEAFF	TGTGCCAGCAGCTTAGAGCCCCGGACAGGGGATATGAACACTGAAGCTTTCTTT	NA	TRBJ1-1	TRBD1	TRBV7-6
CASSLGLGEGEAFF	TGTGCCAGCAGCCTAGGACTGGGAGAGGGTGAAGCTTTCTTT	NA	TRBJ1-1	NA	TRBV2
CASSASTWTGHYNEQFF	TGTGCCAGCAGTGCAAGCACGTGGACAGGGCACTACAATGAGCAGTTCTTC	NA	TRBJ2-1	TRBD1	TRBV2
CASSSRQGVGTNEKLFF	TGCGCCAGCAGCTCTCGACAGGGGGTAGGCACTAATGAAAAACTGTTTTTT	NA	TRBJ1-4	TRBD1	TRBV5-1
CASSARQGDNTEAFF	TGTGCCAGCAGCGCTAGACAGGGGGATAACACTGAAGCTTTCTTT	NA	TRBJ1-1	TRBD1	TRBV9
CASTIGGQGDIGYTF	TGTGCCAGTACCATTGGGGGACAGGGGGATATTGGCTACACCTTC	NA	TRBJ1-2	TRBD1	TRBV19
CAISGQGDGNTIYF	TGTGCCATCAGTGGACAGGGGGATGGAAACACCATATATTTT	NA	TRBJ1-3	TRBD1	TRBV10-3
CASSLAGGGRVLAEAFF	TGCGCCAGCAGCTTGGCCGGGGGGGGCAGGGTTTTGGCTGAAGCTTTCTTT	NA	TRBJ1-1	NA	TRBV5-1
CASSFGGSYNEQFF	TGTGCCAGCAGCTTCGGGGGTTCCTACAATGAGCAGTTCTTC	NA	TRBJ2-1	NA	TRBV11-1
CASSRTPPSGNTIYF	TGTGCCAGCAGCAGGACACCACCCTCTGGAAACACCATATATTTT	NA	TRBJ1-3	NA	TRBV7-9
CASSQEEGAGGAHYGYTF	TGCGCCAGCAGCCAAGAAGAAGGGGCAGGGGGCGCCCACTATGGCTACACCTTC	NA	TRBJ1-2	TRBD1	TRBV4-1
CASSARRGQIGGYTF	TGTGCCAGCAGTGCGCGCAGGGGGCAAATAGGTGGCTACACCTTC	few	TRBJ1-2	TRBD1	TRBV6-4
CASSLDRPGRTDTQYF	TGTGCCAGCAGCTTGGATAGGCCGGGGAGAACAGATACGCAGTATTTT	NA	TRBJ2-3	NA	TRBV5-4
CASSSQGGGQYNEQFF	TGCGCCAGCAGCTCACAGGGGGGTGGTCAATACAATGAGCAGTTCTTC	few	TRBJ2-1	TRBD1	TRBV5-1
CASSVGGTALYEQYF	TGTGCCAGCAGCGTAGGCGGGACAGCACTCTACGAGCAGTACTTC	few	TRBJ2-7	NA	TRBV9
CASSLVITGGQYYEQYF	TGTGCCAGCAGCTTAGTAATCACAGGGGGCCAATACTACGAGCAGTACTTC	NA	TRBJ2-7	TRBD1	TRBV11-2
CASSQEVTGGNQPQHF	TGCGCCAGCAGCCAAGAGGTAACAGGGGGGAATCAGCCCCAGCATTTT	NA	TRBJ1-5	TRBD1	TRBV4-3
CASSPGVSNTGELFF	TGTGCCAGCTCCCCGGGAGTTTCGAACACCGGGGAGCTGTTTTTT	NA	TRBJ2-2	NA	TRBV27
CAWSVLTPLHF	TGTGCCTGGAGTGTACTAACACCCCTCCACTTT	NA	TRBJ1-6	NA	TRBV30
CASSIQARITGTGTEAFF	TGCGCCAGCAGTATTCAGGCACGCATTACGGGAACGGGCACTGAAGCTTTCTTT	NA	TRBJ1-1	NA	TRBV5-1
CASSLAQPGVYEQYF	TGTGCCAGCAGCTTAGCTCAGCCAGGGGTCTACGAGCAGTACTTC	NA	TRBJ2-7	NA	TRBV7-2
CASSLRQGAPGELFF	TGTGCCAGCAGTTTACGACAGGGGGCGCCCGGGGAGCTGTTTTTT	NA	TRBJ2-2	TRBD1	TRBV27
CASSLRQGVNTIYF	TGTGCCAGCAGCTTGAGACAGGGGGTAAACACCATATATTTT	few	TRBJ1-3	TRBD1	TRBV5-6